This paragraph reports one TCR beta chain. The sample belongs to a study of blood T cell repertoires in COVID-19. Study-level background: Acute and convalescent COVID-19 specimens originated in the United States, Italy and Spain. Sources were T cells, B-cell-depleted T cells, or PBMCs; the material itself was cDNA or gDNA.

V lost 6 bases and J 2 bases, leaving 14 bases between the germline ends. The CDR3 extends over 14 amino acids. Germline V CDR1 and CDR2: MNHEY, SMNVEV (reference sequence). Original processing methods: The authors estimated nucleated cell counts from reference gene primer amplification. Method: immunoSEQ multiplex PCR; TCRdb's copy keeps in-frame clones and lacks some. V, J and clone size are taken as reported in that table, and D and trimming were inferred from the DNA itself. Among 100,000 to 150,000 clones listed, more than 75% were seen once. This TCR derives from an older man with active COVID-19. The gene calls are TRBV27 and TRBJ2-7, with TRBD2 as a possible D gene (5 bases). Sequenced input: peripheral blood. The CDR3 region has the DNA TGTGCCAGCAGAGGACTCATCGACACCTACGAGCAGTACTTC. Translating gives CASRGLIDTYEQYF.